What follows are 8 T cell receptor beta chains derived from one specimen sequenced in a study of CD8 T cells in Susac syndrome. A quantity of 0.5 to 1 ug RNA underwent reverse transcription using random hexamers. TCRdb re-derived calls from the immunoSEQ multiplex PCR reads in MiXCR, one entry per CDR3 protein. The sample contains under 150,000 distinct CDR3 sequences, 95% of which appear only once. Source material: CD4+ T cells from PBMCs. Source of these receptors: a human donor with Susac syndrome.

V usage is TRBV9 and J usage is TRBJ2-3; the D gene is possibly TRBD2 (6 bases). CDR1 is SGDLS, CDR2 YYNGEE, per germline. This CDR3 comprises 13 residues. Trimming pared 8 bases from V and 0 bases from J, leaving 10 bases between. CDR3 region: CASRGGSTDTQYF. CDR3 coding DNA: TGTGCCAGTAGGGGAGGCAGCACAGATACGCAGTATTTT.

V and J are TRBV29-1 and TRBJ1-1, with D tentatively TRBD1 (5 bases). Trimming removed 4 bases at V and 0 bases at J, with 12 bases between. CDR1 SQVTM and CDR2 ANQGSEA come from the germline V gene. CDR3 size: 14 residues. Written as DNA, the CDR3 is TGCAGCGTTGCGTCGGGGGTGGTGAACACTGAAGCTTTCTTT. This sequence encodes CSVASGVVNTEAFF.

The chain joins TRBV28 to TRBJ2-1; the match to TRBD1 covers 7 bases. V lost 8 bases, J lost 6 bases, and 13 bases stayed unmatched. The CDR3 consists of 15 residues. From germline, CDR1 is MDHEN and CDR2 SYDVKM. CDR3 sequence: CASRSGTVSPNEQFF. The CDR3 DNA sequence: TGTGCCAGCCGGTCCGGGACAGTCTCCCCCAATGAGCAGTTCTTC.

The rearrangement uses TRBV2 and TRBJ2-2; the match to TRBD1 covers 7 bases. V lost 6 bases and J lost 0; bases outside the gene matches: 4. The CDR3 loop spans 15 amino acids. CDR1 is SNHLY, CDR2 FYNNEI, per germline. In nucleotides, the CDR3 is TGTGCCAGCAGGTTAGGGACAGCGAACACCGGGGAGCTGTTTTTT. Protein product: CASRLGTANTGELFF.

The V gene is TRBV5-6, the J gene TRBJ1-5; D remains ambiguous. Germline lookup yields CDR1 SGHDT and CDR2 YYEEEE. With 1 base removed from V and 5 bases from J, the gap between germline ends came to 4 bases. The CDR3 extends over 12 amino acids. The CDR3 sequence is CASSLTDQPQHF. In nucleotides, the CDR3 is TGTGCCAGCAGCTTGACTGATCAGCCCCAGCATTTT. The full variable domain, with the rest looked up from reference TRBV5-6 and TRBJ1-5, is DAGVTQSPTHLIKTRGQQVTLRCSPKSGHDTVSWYQQALGQGPQFIFQYYEEEERQRGNFPDRFSGHQFPNYSSELNVNALLLGDSALYLCASSLTDQPQHFGDGTRLSIL.

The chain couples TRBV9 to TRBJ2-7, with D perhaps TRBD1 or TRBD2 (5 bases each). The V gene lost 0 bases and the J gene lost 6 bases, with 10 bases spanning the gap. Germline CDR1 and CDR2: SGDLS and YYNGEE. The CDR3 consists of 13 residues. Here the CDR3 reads CASSVATGREQYF. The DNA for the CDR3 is TGTGCCAGCAGCGTAGCTACGGGGCGCGAGCAGTACTTC.

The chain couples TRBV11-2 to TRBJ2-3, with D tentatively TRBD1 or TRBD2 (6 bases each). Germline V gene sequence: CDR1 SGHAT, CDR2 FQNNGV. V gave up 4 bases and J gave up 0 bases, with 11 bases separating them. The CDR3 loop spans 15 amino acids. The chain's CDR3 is CASSSGGPSTDTQYF. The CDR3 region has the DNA TGTGCCAGCAGCTCCGGGGGCCCTAGCACAGATACGCAGTATTTT.

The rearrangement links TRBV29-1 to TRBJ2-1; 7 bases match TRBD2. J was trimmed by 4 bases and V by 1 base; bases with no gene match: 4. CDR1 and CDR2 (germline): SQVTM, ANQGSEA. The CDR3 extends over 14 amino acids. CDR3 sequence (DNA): TGCAGCGTTGAAGCGGGAGGTTTTTACAATGAGCAGTTCTTC. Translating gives CSVEAGGFYNEQFF.